This T cell receptor beta chain derives from a study of CD8+ T cells in alopecia areata. There are 14 residues in the CDR3. CDR1 is SEHNR, CDR2 FQNEAQ, per germline (reference sequence). The J segment lost 4 bases and the V segment lost 7 bases, leaving 4 bases of the junction unmatched. cDNA prepared by RNA extraction and subsequent reverse transcription served as the template for sequencing. Measured with immunoSEQ multiplex PCR; TCRdb has only the in-frame clones, and not every one. Here the sample spans approximately 98,000 clones, approximately 50% being singletons. General study findings and limits: Possibly as an HLA-related effect, TCR sharing across patients appeared less clear than in mice. Researchers report lesional scalp, most notably alopecia totalis/universalis, outstripped normal scalp in clonality.

Worth noting for this clone: Its matching antigen is unknown.

In alopecia areata patients, both lesional scalp punch biopsies and peripheral blood were collected. Investigators sorted PBMCs to obtain both CD4+ and CD8+ T cells. Sequencing was performed on NKG2D-low CD8+ T cells sorted from blood. The receptor comes from a human donor with alopecia areata. The V and J genes are TRBV7-9 and TRBJ2-7; 13 positions match TRBD2. CDR3 bases: TGTGCCAGCATTGGACTAGCGGGAGATTACGAGCAGTACTTC. It specifies CASIGLAGDYEQYF.